Presented here are 9 T cell receptor beta chains from one specimen sequenced in a study of control samples from healthy donors and cancer patients. Generated by immunoSEQ multiplex PCR, the TCRdb table keeps only in-frame clones and is missing some. The sample yields more than 100,000 clones, roughly 92% seen once. Material: blood. The receptor source for this set is a woman under 30 in good health.

V is TRBV5-1 and J is TRBJ2-3; 10 bases map to TRBD2. The CDR3 extends over 15 amino acids. Germline CDR1 and CDR2: SGHRS and YFSETQ. V shed 4 bases, J shed 2 bases, and the junction held 4 bases outside the gene matches. The CDR3: CASSPGTSDTDTQYF. CDR3 sequence (DNA): TGCGCCAGCAGCCCCGGGACTAGCGACACAGATACGCAGTATTTT.

The CDR3: CASSLAPGTSGNTIYF. The DNA for the CDR3 is TGTGCCAGCAGCTTAGCGCCCGGGACCTCTGGAAACACCATATATTTT. This chain joins TRBV7-6 and TRBJ1-3; D possibly corresponds to TRBD1 (5 bases). CDR3 length equals 16 residues. Germline V CDR1 and CDR2: SGHVS, FNYEAQ. Trimming pared 0 bases from V and 0 bases from J, leaving 9 bases between.

This sequence joins TRBV7-2 and TRBJ2-2; 7 bases map to TRBD2. Germline loops: CDR1 SGHTA, CDR2 FQGNSA. This CDR3 contains 16 residues. V shed 2 bases, J shed 1 base, and the junction held 4 bases outside the gene matches. The CDR3 coding sequence is TGTGCCAGCAGCTTATCGAAGCGGGGGAACACCGGGGAGCTGTTTTTT. This sequence encodes CASSLSKRGNTGELFF.

The chain couples TRBV28 to TRBJ2-7; the match to TRBD2 covers 8 bases. The V gene's germline CDR1 is MDHEN and CDR2 SYDVKM. V lost 8 bases, J lost 1 base, and 10 bases stayed unmatched. The CDR3 runs 15 residues. The CDR3 loop reads CASVEWLAGSYEQYF. The CDR3 coding sequence is TGTGCCAGCGTAGAGTGGCTAGCGGGTTCCTACGAGCAGTACTTC. Based on the CDR3 plus reference TRBV28 and TRBJ2-7, the full variable domain is DVKVTQSSRYLVKRTGEKVFLECVQDMDHENMFWYRQDPGLGLRLIYFSYDVKMKEKGDIPEGYSVSREKKERFSLILESASTNQTSMYLCASVEWLAGSYEQYFGPGTRLTVT.

The chain is built from TRBV7-9 and TRBJ2-3; D not certain. Trimming took 5 bases from V and 2 from J, leaving 23 bases between them. The CDR3 is made up of 18 amino acids. Germline assignment: CDR1 SEHNR and CDR2 FQNEAQ (reference sequence). CDR3 residues: CASSPQSGRVRYTDTQYF. Here the CDR3 DNA reads TGTGCCAGCAGCCCCCAATCGGGTCGGGTACGTTACACAGATACGCAGTATTTT. The full variable domain, completed using reference TRBV7-9 and TRBJ2-3, is DTGVSQNPRHKITKRGQNVTFRCDPISEHNRLYWYRQTLGQGPEFLTYFQNEAQLEKSRLLSDRFSAERPKGSFSTLEIQRTEQGDSAMYLCASSPQSGRVRYTDTQYFGPGTRLTVL.

V usage is TRBV6-4 and J usage is TRBJ1-3; D is uncertain. V lost 4 bases, J lost 2 bases, and 12 bases lay in between. Germline V gives CDR1 MRHNA, CDR2 SNTAGT. CDR3 length: 15 amino acids. The CDR3 DNA sequence: TGTGCCAGCAGTGTAACTTATATCACTGGAAACACCATATATTTT. Translated, it gives CASSVTYITGNTIYF.

The chain uses TRBV6-7 and TRBJ1-1; D unclear. TRBV6-7 is noted as an ORF with a role that remains uncertain. V was cut by 2 bases and J by 1 base, with 11 bases left in between. The CDR3 is 15 amino acids. The CDR3 region has the DNA TGTGCCAGCAGTTACCTTGGCCGGGAGAACACTGAAGCTTTCTTT. Translation: CASSYLGRENTEAFF.

The chain is built from TRBV6-5 and TRBJ1-4, with D hard to call. This CDR3 has 13 residues. V was trimmed by 3 bases and J by 8 bases, leaving 10 bases between them. In germline, CDR1 is MNHEY, CDR2 SVGAGI. This CDR3 is CASSYRIREKLFF. The CDR3 DNA sequence: TGTGCCAGCAGTTATAGGATACGGGAAAAACTGTTTTTT.

The chain is built from TRBV9 and TRBJ2-5; TRBD2 matches 12 bases. The germline gives CDR1 SGDLS, CDR2 YYNGEE. After removal of 0 bases from V and 3 bases from J, the junction contained 6 bases not matched to a gene. The CDR3 has 17 amino acids. The CDR3 coding sequence is TGTGCCAGCAGCGTAGATCCCCGGACTAGCGGGGAAGAGACCCAGTACTTC. It is translated as CASSVDPRTSGEETQYF.